This T cell receptor beta chain originates from a study of CD8 T cells in Susac syndrome (dated 2019 in TCRdb). Background for the entire study: The study used repertoire sequencing to test whether antigen drove CD8+ T cell activation and differentiation in Susac syndrome.

The research as a whole found: The number of individuals in the TCR sequencing and HLA analysis was recognized as being relatively small.

Peripheral blood CD8+ and CD4+ T cells from healthy donors, Susac syndrome patients and multiple sclerosis patients were profiled by high-throughput TCR beta sequencing. Multiple sclerosis controls were treatment-naive patients with stable or active relapsing-remitting disease fulfilling revised McDonald criteria. Bulk CD8+ and CD4+ T cells were purified by magnetic negative isolation, whereas CD8+ TEMRA cells were enriched by FACS. Blood was collected in EDTA tubes and processed within 24 hours, with PBMCs isolated through density gradient centrifugation. PBMCs destined for TCR sequencing were cryopreserved in liquid nitrogen and later thawed in a 37 °C water bath. A purity of at least 90% was achieved for sorted or isolated CD4+, CD8+ and CD8+ TEMRA cells. The V end loses 1 base and the J end loses 0 bases, and a stretch of 19 bases separates them. The germline V gene (reference sequence) specifies LGHDT as CDR1 and YNNKEL as CDR2. From the cysteine up to the phenylalanine, the CDR3 has a length of 20 residues. Only the CDR3 part of the read is kept: 60 bases, read in frame from the first base.

As concerns this clonotype: Its antigen remains undetermined. No qualities accompany the bases; no much larger clone lies one base away.

RNA was extracted using the RNeasy kit, and roughly 0.5 to 1 ug of the RNA was reverse transcribed with random hexamers. The immunoSEQ multiplex PCR assay, which covers 54 Vbeta and 13 Jbeta segments, was used to amplify TCR beta CDR3 regions. To correct PCR amplification bias, a synthetic template baseline was used for both primer optimization and computational correction. From the authors' description of their analysis: Reads were annotated to V, D and J genes per IMGT and analyzed with immunoSEQ Analyzer, keeping only productive sequences. Clonality was calculated as one minus the Shannon entropy normalized by log2 of the number of productive unique sequences. For each patient and control, public and private clones were evaluated within the 100 most prevalent clones. Susac-specific clones were defined as absent from healthy and MS cohorts, about 1,100 published viral clones and other ImmuneACCESS disease sequences. Starting from the raw public reads, TCRdb applied fastp trimming at Q25, assembled clones with MiXCR and retained in-frame beta chains. Rows merge per CDR3 protein into single entries with the most common DNA and genes. The V and J calls reflect TCRdb's pipeline rather than the authors' work. The sample records 150,000 or so distinct CDR3 sequences, less than 95% of which are singletons. The top ten clonotypes cover 0.09% to 0.1% of the sample.

This TCR was sampled from a human donor with multiple sclerosis. The sequence links TRBV3-1 to TRBJ2-6; TRBD2 could be the D gene, as 6 bases match. The specimen was CD4+ T cells from PBMCs. The CDR3 region reads CASSQVEGTSILSGANVLTF. The sequence in DNA is TGTGCCAGCAGCCAAGTTGAGGGGACTTCTATTCTCTCTGGGGCCAACGTCCTGACTTTC.